This TCR beta chain derives from a study of T cell responses to AZD1222 COVID-19 vaccine. Study-wide points: None of the repertoires were sampled until the peak T cell response had passed. Spike-specific TCR breadth and depth grew following two AZD1222 doses. Nearly half of spike-specific TCRs reportedly target unmutated variant regions. The sample set comprised mostly white British donors with more females, and clonal diversity was possibly underestimated.

In regard to this clone: Its antigen remains unidentified.

Germline V gene sequence: CDR1 LNHDA, CDR2 SQIVND (reference sequence). The CDR3 is 12 amino acids. The V and J ends lost 7 bases and 4 bases respectively, with 8 bases between them. Generated by immunoSEQ multiplex PCR, the TCRdb table keeps only in-frame clones and is missing some. In the table there are around 89,000 clones, around nine tenths of which are singletons. The rearrangement joins TRBV19 to TRBJ1-3; D is ambiguous. Sequencing was performed on peripheral blood, taken 28 days after the second AZD1222 dose. This sequence originates from an adult who received the AZD1222 COVID-19 vaccine. The CDR3 protein is CASTHTGNTIYF. CDR3 sequence (DNA): TGTGCCAGTACCCATACCGGAAACACCATATATTTT.